The 25 T cell receptor beta chains in this list originate from one sample, sequenced in a study of OX40 agonist ivuxolimab in advanced cancers. Library generation was performed with the immunoSEQ multiplex PCR assay. TCRdb stores this immuneACCESS table with in-frame sequences only. Part of the clones is absent; in the studies checked, under half of the shortfall reflects unresolved V genes, and no reason is known for the rest. The sample yields tens of thousands of clones; roughly nine tenths were counted once. 0.19% of the sample belongs to the ten largest clones. The sequencing here drew on CD4+ or CD8+ T cells sorted from blood, taken in a trial of the OX40 agonist ivuxolimab. The receptors were sampled from an adult with an advanced solid tumor such as melanoma, head and neck, liver or kidney cancer.

The chain is built from TRBV30 and TRBJ2-2; 7 nucleotides align to TRBD2. Germline V lookup: CDR1 GTSNPN, CDR2 SVGIG (reference sequence). This CDR3 is 17 amino acids long. The V segment lost 3 bases and the J segment 5 bases; nucleotides outside the gene matches: 15. The CDR3 sequence: CAWSDPGREIGTGELFF. CDR3 DNA sequence: TGTGCCTGGAGCGACCCGGGGAGGGAGATCGGAACCGGGGAGCTGTTTTTT.

In its sample, this clone was seen a few times. V and J are TRBV2 and TRBJ1-5, with 8 positions matching TRBD1. J lost 6 bases, V lost 5 bases, and 3 bases had no gene match. This CDR3 region has 13 residues. The germline gives CDR1 SNHLY, CDR2 FYNNEI. This CDR3 is CASSTGGGQPQHF. Here the CDR3 DNA reads TGTGCCAGCAGTACAGGGGGTGGTCAGCCCCAGCATTTT.

The chain joins TRBV19 to TRBJ1-2; TRBD1 matches 7 bases. Germline V gene lookup returns CDR1 LNHDA and CDR2 SQIVND (reference sequence). V was clipped by 8 bases and J by 3 bases; unmatched bases: 30. The CDR3 extends over 21 amino acids. The CDR3 bases are TGTGCCAGTCGACTCTCCGCCCACTCAACGCGAGACAGGGAACGATACTATGGCTACACCTTC. It translates to CASRLSAHSTRDRERYYGYTF.

The chain links TRBV30 to TRBJ1-1; 7 positions match TRBD1. CDR1 and CDR2 from the germline V gene are GTSNPN and SVGIG (reference sequence). Germline trimming cut 2 bases from V and 3 bases from J; bases unmatched to any gene: 3. The CDR3 has 13 residues. The CDR3 DNA sequence: TGTGCCTGGAGTCCAGGGGGGGACACTGAAGCTTTCTTT. This translates into CAWSPGGDTEAFF.

The chain is built from TRBV11-2 and TRBJ2-3, with D uncertain. Germline V gene sequence: CDR1 SGHAT, CDR2 FQNNGV. Deletions cut 1 base from V and 9 bases from J, with 14 bases between. This CDR3 is built from 14 residues. The CDR3 DNA sequence: TGTGCCAGCAGCTTAGCTAGGGATGCCAGCACGCAGTATTTT. It translates to CASSLARDASTQYF.

The V gene is TRBV29-1, the J gene TRBJ2-2, with 9 bases lining up with TRBD2. The CDR3 sequence is 16 residues long. V lost 6 bases to trimming and J lost 5 bases; unmatched junction nucleotides: 13. Germline V gene lookup returns CDR1 SQVTM and CDR2 ANQGSEA. The CDR3: CSVAPEAGGRTGELFF. CDR3 sequence (DNA): TGCAGCGTCGCACCGGAAGCGGGGGGACGGACCGGGGAGCTGTTTTTT.

This clone was counted once. V and J are TRBV11-2 and TRBJ1-2; perhaps TRBD1 as D (5 bases). The CDR3 runs 14 residues. From germline, CDR1 is SGHAT and CDR2 FQNNGV. Trimming shortened V by 4 bases and J by 5 bases, and 14 bases separated the two germline ends. The CDR3 DNA sequence: TGTGCCAGCAGCTCGCTCGTCGGGGGATATGGCTACACCTTC. As protein: CASSSLVGGYGYTF.

The chain links TRBV21-1 to TRBJ2-7; the table's TRBD2 call for D was not verified on the DNA. TRBV21-1 is deemed a pseudogene. This CDR3 contains 17 residues. The CDR3 nucleotides read TGTGCCAGCCTACCACGATTGACTAGCGGGCGAACCTACGAGCAGTACGTC. Residues: CASLPRLTSGRTYEQYV.

The CDR3 region has the DNA TGCGCCAGCAGCCCTAGGACGCTAGGCTCCTACAATGAGCAGTTCTTC. Translation: CASSPRTLGSYNEQFF. The chain joins TRBV4-3 to TRBJ2-1; D uncertain. This CDR3 is built from 16 residues. CDR1 and CDR2 (germline): LGHNA, YSLEER. V lost 4 bases, J lost 0 bases, and 13 bases lay in between.

The chain recombines TRBV19 with TRBJ1-1, with a tentative D call TRBD1 (5 bases). Between the trimmed V and J ends, which lost 4 bases and 1 base, there was a span of 16 bases. CDR1 LNHDA and CDR2 SQIVND come from the germline V gene (reference sequence). This CDR3 is built from 16 residues. CDR3 protein: CASSNPLRQKNTEAFF. The CDR3 nucleotides read TGTGCCAGTAGTAACCCCCTCAGACAGAAGAACACTGAAGCTTTCTTT. Filled out from reference TRBV19 and TRBJ1-1, the complete variable domain reads DGGITQSPKYLFRKEGQNVTLSCEQNLNHDAMYWYRQDPGQGLRLIYYSQIVNDFQKGDIAEGYSVSREKKESFPLTVTSAQKNPTAFYLCASSNPLRQKNTEAFFGQGTRLTVV.

The J gene is TRBJ2-1, the V gene TRBV5-6, with D perhaps TRBD2 (6 bases). The V and J ends lost 0 bases and 5 bases respectively, with 15 bases between them. Germline V CDR1 and CDR2: SGHDT, YYEEEE. This CDR3 spans 16 amino acids. CDR3 in amino acids: CASSLDQLAGHNEQFF. The CDR3 region has the DNA TGTGCCAGCAGCTTGGATCAGCTGGCGGGGCACAATGAGCAGTTCTTC.

V usage is TRBV7-9 and J usage is TRBJ2-1; 9 bases match TRBD1. From germline, CDR1 is SEHNR and CDR2 FQNEAQ (reference sequence). V lost 7 bases, J lost 2 bases, and 3 bases stayed unmatched. This CDR3 contains 14 residues. The CDR3 reads CASIRDRAYNEQFF. The CDR3 DNA reads as TGTGCCAGCATCCGGGACAGGGCCTACAATGAGCAGTTCTTC.

This clone was seen just once. This chain links TRBV6-1 with TRBJ1-1, with unresolved D. Germline loops: CDR1 MNHNS, CDR2 SASEGT. This CDR3 region has 14 residues. Trimming took 4 bases from V and 2 from J, leaving 11 bases between them. CDR3 DNA sequence: TGTGCCAGCAGTGCAACCACAGCTAACACTGAAGCTTTCTTT. Translated, it gives CASSATTANTEAFF.

V and J are TRBV28 and TRBJ2-7, with 8 bases lining up with TRBD1. Germline assignment: CDR1 MDHEN and CDR2 SYDVKM. The length of the CDR3 is 14 residues. Trimming at V came to 6 bases and at J to 5 bases, leaving 9 bases not matched to a gene. CDR3 in amino acids: CASRTHDRGDEQYV. CDR3 sequence (DNA): TGTGCCAGCAGAACACACGACAGGGGCGACGAGCAGTACGTC.

The J gene is TRBJ2-5, the V gene TRBV2, with 9 positions matching TRBD2. Per the germline V gene, CDR1 is SNHLY and CDR2 is FYNNEI. The junction had 5 bases not matched to a gene; V was cut back by 4 bases and J by 2 bases. The CDR3 runs to 15 residues. For the CDR3, the DNA is TGTGCCAGCAGTGTAGAGACTAGCGGACAAGAGACCCAGTACTTC. Amino acid sequence: CASSVETSGQETQYF.

This sequence joins TRBV19 and TRBJ1-2; D possibly corresponds to TRBD1 (5 bases). The germline V gene encodes CDR1 LNHDA and CDR2 SQIVND (reference sequence). This CDR3 has 14 amino acids. V was shortened by 5 bases and J by 4 bases, with 14 bases between the two germline ends. For the CDR3, the DNA is TGTGCCAGTAGTCTCACGCGGGGCGGCTATGGCTACACCTTC. This sequence encodes CASSLTRGGYGYTF.

The gene calls are TRBV5-1 and TRBJ2-6, with 10 nucleotides matching TRBD2. V lost 5 bases, J lost 5 bases, and 10 bases stayed unmatched. This CDR3 has 17 amino acids. CDR1 is SGHRS, CDR2 YFSETQ, per germline. The CDR3 loop is CASSSASGSGRANVLTF. As DNA, the CDR3 is TGCGCCAGCAGTTCGGCTAGCGGGAGTGGAAGGGCCAACGTCCTGACTTTC.

The chain recombines TRBV10-3 with TRBJ1-6; 7 positions match TRBD1. Germline CDR1 ENHRY, CDR2 SYGVKD. Germline trimming cut 10 bases from V and 7 bases from J; bases unmatched to any gene: 7. This CDR3 comprises 13 residues. DNA for the CDR3: TGTGCCAGCTTGGGACAGCAAAATTCACCCCTCCACTTT. The encoded protein is CASLGQQNSPLHF.

The chain combines TRBV2 with TRBJ2-2, with 7 positions matching TRBD2. The CDR3 contains 15 residues. J gave up 5 bases and V 8 bases, and 11 bases lay outside the gene matches. The germline CDR1 and CDR2 sequences are SNHLY and FYNNEI. The CDR3 coding sequence is TGTGCCAGCGTTGGGAGGGTAGCGGCTACCGGGGAGCTGTTTTTT. It is translated as CASVGRVAATGELFF. Supplemented by reference TRBV2 and TRBJ2-2, the full variable domain reads EPEVTQTPSHQVTQMGQEVILRCVPISNHLYFYWYRQILGQKVEFLVSFYNNEISEKSEIFDDQFSVERPDGSNFTLKIRSTKLEDSAMYFCASVGRVAATGELFFGEGSRLTVL.

The CDR3 region is CASSQIQGNYEQYF. The CDR3 DNA follows: TGTGCCAGCAGCCAAATTCAGGGGAATTACGAGCAGTACTTC. The chain has TRBV14 and TRBJ2-7; TRBD1 is a possible D gene (6 bases). V shed 2 bases and J shed 4 bases, with 12 bases lying between them. Germline V gene lookup returns CDR1 SGHDN and CDR2 FVKESK. CDR3 size: 14 residues.

The J gene is TRBJ2-5, the V gene TRBV19, with 9 bases matching TRBD1. Germline loops: CDR1 LNHDA, CDR2 SQIVND (reference sequence). V lost 4 bases, J lost 5 bases, and 5 bases stayed unmatched. CDR3 length equals 14 residues. The CDR3 region has the DNA TGTGCCAGTAGTAACAGGGGGCAGGGGGAGACCCAGTACTTC. Its translation is CASSNRGQGETQYF.

This clone occurred a few times. The rearrangement links TRBV4-1 to TRBJ1-6; no clear D. V was pared by 0 bases and J by 8 bases, with 17 bases between. The CDR3 totals 17 residues. Germline CDR1 is MGHRA and CDR2 is YSYEKL. The CDR3 loop is CASSQDGFRLGDSPLHF. The CDR3 nucleotides are TGCGCCAGCAGCCAAGATGGGTTCCGACTCGGGGATTCACCCCTCCACTTT.

V is TRBV9 and J is TRBJ2-2, with D tentatively TRBD1 (6 bases). The CDR3 spans 15 residues. The germline gives CDR1 SGDLS, CDR2 YYNGEE. V was shortened by 3 bases and J by 0 bases, with 9 bases between the two germline ends. CDR3 DNA: TGTGCCAGCAGCGCCCGGGACACGAACACCGGGGAGCTGTTTTTT. Encoded protein: CASSARDTNTGELFF.

The chain links TRBV7-9 to TRBJ1-2; D is unresolved. CDR3 length: 12 amino acids. Germline-derived CDR1 and CDR2 are SEHNR and FQNEAQ (reference sequence). V lost 6 bases and J 8 bases, leaving 13 bases between the germline ends. The CDR3 reads CASSLRLGGYTF. CDR3 nucleotides: TGTGCCAGCAGTTTACGACTGGGCGGCTACACCTTC.

The V gene is TRBV28, the J gene TRBJ2-7, with 9 bases lining up with TRBD1. The CDR3 runs to 19 residues. The V segment lost 6 bases and the J segment 3 bases; nucleotides outside the gene matches: 21. Germline-derived CDR1 and CDR2 are MDHEN and SYDVKM. The CDR3 coding sequence is TGTGCCAGCAGGCGTCTTACGGGACAGGGTGCCACAGGCGTCTACGAGCAGTACTTC. Translating it yields CASRRLTGQGATGVYEQYF. Full variable domain (missing parts from reference TRBV28 and TRBJ2-7): DVKVTQSSRYLVKRTGEKVFLECVQDMDHENMFWYRQDPGLGLRLIYFSYDVKMKEKGDIPEGYSVSREKKERFSLILESASTNQTSMYLCASRRLTGQGATGVYEQYFGPGTRLTVT.